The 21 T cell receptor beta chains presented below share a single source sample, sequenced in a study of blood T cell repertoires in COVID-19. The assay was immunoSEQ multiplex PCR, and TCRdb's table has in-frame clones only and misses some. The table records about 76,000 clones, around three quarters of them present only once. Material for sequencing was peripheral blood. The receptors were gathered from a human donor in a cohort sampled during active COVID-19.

The CDR3 is CATSDSTSGFTGELFF. CDR3 nucleotides: TGTGCCACCAGTGACTCTACTAGCGGGTTCACCGGGGAGCTGTTTTTT. V usage is TRBV24-1 and J usage is TRBJ2-2; the match to TRBD2 covers 9 bases. V lost 4 bases to trimming and J lost 4 bases; unmatched junction nucleotides: 6. This CDR3 has 16 residues. Germline CDR1 reads KGHDR; CDR2 reads SFDVKD.

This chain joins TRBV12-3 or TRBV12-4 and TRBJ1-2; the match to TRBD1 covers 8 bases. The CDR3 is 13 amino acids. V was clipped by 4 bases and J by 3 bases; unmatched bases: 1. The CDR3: CASSSRGHYGYTF. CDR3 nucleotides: TGTGCCAGCAGTTCCAGGGGGCACTATGGCTACACCTTC.

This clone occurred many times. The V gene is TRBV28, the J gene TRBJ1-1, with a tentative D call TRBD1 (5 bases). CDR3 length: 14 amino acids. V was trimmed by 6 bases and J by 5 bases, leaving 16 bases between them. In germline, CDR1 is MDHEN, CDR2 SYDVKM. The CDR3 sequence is CASSLPQGRTEAFF. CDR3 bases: TGTGCCAGCAGCCTACCCCAGGGTAGGACTGAAGCTTTCTTT.

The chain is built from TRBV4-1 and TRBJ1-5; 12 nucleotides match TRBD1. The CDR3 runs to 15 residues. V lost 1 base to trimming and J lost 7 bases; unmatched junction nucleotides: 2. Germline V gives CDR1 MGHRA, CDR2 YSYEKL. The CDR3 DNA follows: TGCGCCAGCAGCCAAGCCGGGACAGGGGGCCAGCCCCAGCATTTT. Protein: CASSQAGTGGQPQHF.

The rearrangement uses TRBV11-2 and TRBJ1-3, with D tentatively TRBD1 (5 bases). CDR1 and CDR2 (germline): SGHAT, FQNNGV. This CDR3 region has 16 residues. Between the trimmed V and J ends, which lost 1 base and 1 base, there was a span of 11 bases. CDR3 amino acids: CASSLASGGSGNTIYF. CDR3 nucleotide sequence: TGTGCCAGCAGCTTAGCTTCCGGGGGATCTGGAAACACCATATATTTT.

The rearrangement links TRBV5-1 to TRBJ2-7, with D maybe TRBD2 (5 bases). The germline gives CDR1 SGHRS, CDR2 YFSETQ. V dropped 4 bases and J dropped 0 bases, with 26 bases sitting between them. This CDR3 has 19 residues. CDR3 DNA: TGCGCCAGCAGCCATTGGCGTCTCTCTAAACGGGGTAGCTCCTACGAGCAGTACTTC. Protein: CASSHWRLSKRGSSYEQYF. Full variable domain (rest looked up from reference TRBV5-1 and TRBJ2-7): KAGVTQTPRYLIKTRGQQVTLSCSPISGHRSVSWYQQTPGQGLQFLFEYFSETQRNKGNFPGRFSGRQFSNSRSEMNVSTLELGDSALYLCASSHWRLSKRGSSYEQYFGPGTRLTVT.

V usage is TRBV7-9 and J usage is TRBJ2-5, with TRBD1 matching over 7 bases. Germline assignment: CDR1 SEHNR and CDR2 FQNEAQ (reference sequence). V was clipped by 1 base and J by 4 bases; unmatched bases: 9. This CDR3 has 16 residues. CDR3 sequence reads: CASSLGEQQGRETQYF. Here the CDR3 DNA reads TGTGCCAGCAGCTTAGGGGAGCAACAGGGGAGAGAGACCCAGTACTTC.

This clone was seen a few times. CDR3 DNA: TGTGCCAGCAGTTCGTTCACAGATACGCAGTATTTT. It encodes CASSSFTDTQYF. The V gene is TRBV12-3 or TRBV12-4, the J gene TRBJ2-3; D uncertain. The germline V and J ends were trimmed by 4 bases and 2 bases, with 4 bases remaining between them. The CDR3 runs 12 residues.

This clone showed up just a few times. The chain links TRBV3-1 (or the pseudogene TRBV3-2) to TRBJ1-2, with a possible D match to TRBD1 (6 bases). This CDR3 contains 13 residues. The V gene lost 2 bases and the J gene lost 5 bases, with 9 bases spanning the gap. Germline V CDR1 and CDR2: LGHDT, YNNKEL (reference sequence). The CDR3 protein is CASSQNRDYGYTF. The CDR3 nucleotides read TGTGCCAGCAGCCAAAACAGGGATTATGGCTACACCTTC.

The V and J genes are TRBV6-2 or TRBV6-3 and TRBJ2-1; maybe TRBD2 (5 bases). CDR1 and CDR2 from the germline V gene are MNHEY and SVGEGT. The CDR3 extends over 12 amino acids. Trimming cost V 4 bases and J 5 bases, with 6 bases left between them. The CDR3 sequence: CASSWGDNEQFF. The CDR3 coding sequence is TGTGCCAGCAGTTGGGGAGACAATGAGCAGTTCTTC.

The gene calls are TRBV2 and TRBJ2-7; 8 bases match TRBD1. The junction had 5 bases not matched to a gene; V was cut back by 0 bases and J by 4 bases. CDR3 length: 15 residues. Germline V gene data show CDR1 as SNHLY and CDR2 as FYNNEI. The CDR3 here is CASSEAAGGPYEQYF. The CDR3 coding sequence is TGTGCCAGCAGTGAAGCGGCAGGGGGCCCATACGAGCAGTACTTC. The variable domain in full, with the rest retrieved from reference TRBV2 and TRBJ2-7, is EPEVTQTPSHQVTQMGQEVILRCVPISNHLYFYWYRQILGQKVEFLVSFYNNEISEKSEIFDDQFSVERPDGSNFTLKIRSTKLEDSAMYFCASSEAAGGPYEQYFGPGTRLTVT.

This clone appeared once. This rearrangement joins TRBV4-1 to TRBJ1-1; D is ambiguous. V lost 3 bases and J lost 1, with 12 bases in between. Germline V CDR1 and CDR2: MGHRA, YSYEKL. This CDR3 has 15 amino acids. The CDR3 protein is CASSHQRAGNTEAFF. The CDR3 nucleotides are TGCGCCAGCAGCCACCAAAGAGCGGGGAACACTGAAGCTTTCTTT.

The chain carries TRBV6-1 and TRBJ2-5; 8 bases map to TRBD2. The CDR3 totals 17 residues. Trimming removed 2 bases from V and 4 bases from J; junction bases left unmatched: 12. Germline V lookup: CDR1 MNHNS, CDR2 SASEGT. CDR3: CASSESHGGSGGETQYF. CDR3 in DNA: TGTGCCAGCAGTGAATCGCACGGCGGGAGCGGGGGAGAGACCCAGTACTTC.

CDR3 region: CASSQETSGTRYEQYF. The CDR3 DNA reads as TGCGCCAGCAGCCAGGAAACTAGCGGGACACGCTACGAGCAGTACTTC. The chain has TRBV4-3 and TRBJ2-7, with 10 bases lining up with TRBD2. The CDR3 has 16 residues. After removal of 3 bases from V and 3 bases from J, the junction contained 8 bases not matched to a gene. The V gene's germline CDR1 is LGHNA and CDR2 YSLEER.

CDR3 sequence reads: CASSDDGRRAYEQYF. CDR3 bases: TGTGCCAGCAGCGATGACGGGAGGCGAGCCTACGAGCAGTACTTC. The rearrangement uses TRBV6-5 and TRBJ2-7; 7 nucleotides match TRBD2. The junction had 10 bases not matched to a gene; V was cut back by 6 bases and J by 2 bases. CDR1 is MNHEY and CDR2 is SVGAGI in the germline V gene. CDR3 length equals 15 residues.

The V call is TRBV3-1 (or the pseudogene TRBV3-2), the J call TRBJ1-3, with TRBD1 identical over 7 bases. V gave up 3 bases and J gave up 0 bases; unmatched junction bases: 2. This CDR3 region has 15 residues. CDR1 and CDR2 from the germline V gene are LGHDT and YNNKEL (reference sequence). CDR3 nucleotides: TGTGCCAGCAGCCAGGGACAGAGCTCTGGAAACACCATATATTTT. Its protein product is CASSQGQSSGNTIYF.

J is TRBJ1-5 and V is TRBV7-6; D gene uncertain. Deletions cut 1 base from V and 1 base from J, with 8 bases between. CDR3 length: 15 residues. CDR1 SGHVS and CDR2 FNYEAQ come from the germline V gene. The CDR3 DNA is TGTGCCAGCAGCTTAGTGCCGGGGAGCAATCAGCCCCAGCATTTT. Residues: CASSLVPGSNQPQHF.

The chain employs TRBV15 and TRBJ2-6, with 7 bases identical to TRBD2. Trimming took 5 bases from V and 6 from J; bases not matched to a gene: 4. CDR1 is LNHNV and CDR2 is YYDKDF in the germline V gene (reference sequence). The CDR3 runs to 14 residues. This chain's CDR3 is CATSLGGEANVLTF. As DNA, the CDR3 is TGTGCCACCAGCCTGGGAGGGGAGGCCAACGTCCTGACTTTC.

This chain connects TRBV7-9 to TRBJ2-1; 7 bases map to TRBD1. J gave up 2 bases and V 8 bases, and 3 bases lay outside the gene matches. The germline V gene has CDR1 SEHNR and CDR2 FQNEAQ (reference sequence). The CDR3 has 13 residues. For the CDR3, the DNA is TGTGCCAGCGAGGGGGCCCCCTACAATGAGCAGTTCTTC. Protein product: CASEGAPYNEQFF.

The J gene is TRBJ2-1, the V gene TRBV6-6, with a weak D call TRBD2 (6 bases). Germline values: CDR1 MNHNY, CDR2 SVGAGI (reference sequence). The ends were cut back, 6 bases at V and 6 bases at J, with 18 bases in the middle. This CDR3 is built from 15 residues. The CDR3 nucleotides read TGTGCCAGCAGACACCAGGGACTCGCCCTCAATGAGCAGTTCTTC. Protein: CASRHQGLALNEQFF.

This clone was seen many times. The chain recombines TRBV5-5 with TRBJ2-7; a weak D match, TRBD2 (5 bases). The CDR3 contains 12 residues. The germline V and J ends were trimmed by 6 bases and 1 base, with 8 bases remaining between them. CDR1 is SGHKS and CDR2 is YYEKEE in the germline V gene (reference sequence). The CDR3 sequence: CASISGSYEQYF. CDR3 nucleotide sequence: TGTGCCAGCATATCGGGGTCCTACGAGCAGTACTTC.